The clone carrying this T cell receptor beta chain came up once. Its cognate antigen is unknown. The data were taken from a study of T cell responses to AZD1222 COVID-19 vaccine. At the level of the study: Timing groups of about 4 and about 12 weeks for second doses were pooled.

The V gene's germline CDR1 is MNHNS and CDR2 SASEGT. Trimming took off 1 base at V and 4 bases at J, with 10 bases between the two ends. CDR3 length equals 14 residues. The repertoire was sequenced with immunoSEQ multiplex PCR; TCRdb's copy has only in-frame clones and lacks some. The table has about 140,000 clones, roughly 90% seen once. Regarding the study as a whole: Only after the peak T cell response were repertoires sampled. Regions 160-218 and 743-854 held dominance among vaccine-associated CD4 TCRs, which spanned spike.

This clonotype originated in an adult in good health. This sequence joins TRBV6-1 and TRBJ1-2; D unclear. The specimen was peripheral blood, collected on day 0 of AZD1222 vaccination. CDR3 sequence: CASSEEGSFYGYTF. The DNA for the CDR3 is TGTGCCAGCAGTGAAGAGGGCTCTTTCTATGGCTACACCTTC.